The clone carrying this T cell receptor (beta chain) came up a few times. TCRdb processed the 5' RACE reads anew with MiXCR; each CDR3 protein has one entry. The sample yields just over 500,000 distinct CDR3 sequences, 22% seen once. J was trimmed by 2 bases and V by 4 bases; bases with no gene match: 1. The CDR3 extends over 14 amino acids. Germline lookup yields CDR1 MRHNA and CDR2 SNTAGT. These data are taken from a study of identical twins. These records were also assigned to another study, of T cells expressing NK-cell markers. From that second work: Researchers report these clonotypes also headed the CD3+CD56-NKG2C+ fraction in several donors.

The specimen was CD4+ T cells sorted from blood. The receptor comes from a young woman in good health. The chain joins TRBV6-4 to TRBJ2-1; 8 nucleotides match TRBD2. In DNA, the CDR3 is TGTGCCAGCAGTGCGGGACTAGCCTACAATGAGCAGTTCTTC. Translated, it gives CASSAGLAYNEQFF.